The rows below give T cell receptor beta chains drawn from one sample of a study of radiotherapy plus CTLA-4 blockade in lung cancer. Profiled with immunoSEQ multiplex PCR; TCRdb holds only in-frame clones, not every one. The sample includes approximately 78,000 clones, over 65% of them seen just once. Sequences were derived from peripheral blood, sampled from a patient treated with radiotherapy plus ipilimumab. Receptors originate from a human donor with non-small cell lung cancer who had a complete response to radiotherapy plus ipilimumab. Each CDR3 is given with its conserved first and last residue. Each record gives: V gene, J gene, clone size, D gene, CDR3 length, CDR3 protein, CDR3 DNA. A D gene is named only where the DNA matches it firmly. Clone size appears in some rows only: once, few, many, or a class for an expanded clone.

>TRBV7-2|TRBJ1-1|.|.|13
CASSLNEVTEAFF
TGTGCCAGCAGCTTAAATGAAGTGACTGAAGCTTTCTTT
>TRBV11-2|TRBJ1-5|.|.|13
CASSLTGNQPQHF
TGTGCCAGCAGCTTGACAGGCAATCAGCCCCAGCATTTT
>TRBV7-2|TRBJ2-3|.|TRBD2|18
CASSSYGSSGRSTDTQYF
TGTGCCAGCAGCAGTTACGGGTCTAGCGGGAGGAGCACAGATACGCAGTATTTT
>TRBV27|TRBJ1-1|.|.|13
CASRLTRNTEAFF
TGTGCCAGCAGGCTCACAAGGAACACTGAAGCTTTCTTT
>TRBV11-3|TRBJ2-5|.|.|15
CASSSRDTSAVTQYF
TGTGCCAGCAGCTCACGGGACACATCGGCTGTGACCCAGTACTTC
>TRBV1|TRBJ2-2|few|.|16
CTSSHRDRDYTGELFF
TGCACCAGCAGCCACCGAGACAGAGACTACACCGGGGAGCTGTTTTTT
>TRBV18|TRBJ1-2|.|.|13
CASSREGLSGYTF
TGTGCCAGCTCCCGGGAGGGGCTATCTGGCTACACCTTC
>TRBV4-3|TRBJ2-3|.|TRBD2|16
CASSQEGGGVTDTQYF
TGCGCCAGCAGCCAAGAGGGCGGGGGGGTGACAGATACGCAGTATTTT
>TRBV6-1|TRBJ2-1|.|.|15
CASSSGTWGYNEQFF
TGTGCCAGCAGCTCCGGGACATGGGGATACAATGAGCAGTTCTTC
>TRBV6-5|TRBJ2-3|.|.|14
CASSYSEGADTQYF
TGTGCCAGCAGTTACTCGGAGGGGGCAGATACGCAGTATTTT
>TRBV6-1|TRBJ2-2|.|.|16
CASSEVPGGNTGELFF
TGTGCCAGCAGTGAAGTCCCTGGGGGTAACACCGGGGAGCTGTTTTTT
>TRBV2|TRBJ1-2|once|.|12
CASSQEIYGYTF
TGTGCCAGCAGTCAGGAGATCTATGGCTACACCTTC
>TRBV7-2|TRBJ2-5|.|TRBD2|17
CASSPTSGGPGGETQYF
TGTGCCAGCAGCCCGACTAGCGGGGGCCCAGGAGGGGAGACCCAGTACTTC
>TRBV6-6|TRBJ2-3|.|TRBD2|16
CASRPIAGVGTDTQYF
TGTGCCAGCAGGCCCATAGCGGGGGTGGGCACAGATACGCAGTATTTT
>TRBV5-6|TRBJ2-3|.|.|15
CASSLSGISTDTQYF
TGTGCCAGCAGCTTGTCCGGAATAAGCACAGATACGCAGTATTTT
>TRBV11-2|TRBJ2-3|.|.|17
CASSLSQIGGRPDTQYF
TGTGCCAGCAGCTTATCCCAAATCGGAGGGAGACCAGATACGCAGTATTTT
>TRBV7-2|TRBJ2-7|.|.|14
CASSFGGASYEQYF
TGTGCCAGCAGCTTCGGGGGAGCCTCCTACGAGCAGTACTTC